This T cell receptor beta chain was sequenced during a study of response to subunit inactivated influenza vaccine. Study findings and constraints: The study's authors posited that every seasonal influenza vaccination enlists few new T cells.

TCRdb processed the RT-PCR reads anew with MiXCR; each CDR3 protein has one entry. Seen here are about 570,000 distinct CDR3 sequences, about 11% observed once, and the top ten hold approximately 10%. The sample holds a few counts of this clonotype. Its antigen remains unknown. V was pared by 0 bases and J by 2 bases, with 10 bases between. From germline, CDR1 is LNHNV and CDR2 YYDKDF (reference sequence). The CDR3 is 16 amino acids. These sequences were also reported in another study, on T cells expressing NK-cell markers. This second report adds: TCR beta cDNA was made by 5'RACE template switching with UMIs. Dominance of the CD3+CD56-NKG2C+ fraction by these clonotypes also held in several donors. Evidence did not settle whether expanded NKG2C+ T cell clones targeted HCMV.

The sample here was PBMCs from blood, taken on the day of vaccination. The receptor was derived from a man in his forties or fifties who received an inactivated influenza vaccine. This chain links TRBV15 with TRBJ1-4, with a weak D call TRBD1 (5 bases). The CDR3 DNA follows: TGTGCCACCAGCAGAGATGGGGGGACCACTAATGAAAAACTGTTTTTT. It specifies CATSRDGGTTNEKLFF.